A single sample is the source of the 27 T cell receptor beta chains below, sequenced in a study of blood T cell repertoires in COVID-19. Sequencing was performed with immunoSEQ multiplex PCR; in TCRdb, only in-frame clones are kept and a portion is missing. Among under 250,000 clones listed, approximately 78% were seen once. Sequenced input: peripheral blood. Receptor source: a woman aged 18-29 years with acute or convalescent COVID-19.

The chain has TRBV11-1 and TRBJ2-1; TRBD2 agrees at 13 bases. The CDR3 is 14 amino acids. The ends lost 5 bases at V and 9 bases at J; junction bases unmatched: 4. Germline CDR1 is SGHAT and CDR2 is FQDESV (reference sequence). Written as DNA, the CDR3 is TGTGCCAGCAGCCCCGGACTAGCGGGAGTTGAGCAGTTCTTC. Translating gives CASSPGLAGVEQFF.

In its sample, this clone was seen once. The CDR3 DNA follows: TGCGCCAGCAGTGAGGGACAGGGGTTCGCGAACACCGGGGAGCTGTTTTTT. Translation: CASSEGQGFANTGELFF. This chain joins TRBV10-1 and TRBJ2-2; 9 bases match TRBD1. The CDR3 has 17 amino acids. The germline V gene encodes CDR1 WNHNN and CDR2 SYGVQD (reference sequence). The J segment lost 0 bases and the V segment lost 2 bases, leaving 4 bases of the junction unmatched.

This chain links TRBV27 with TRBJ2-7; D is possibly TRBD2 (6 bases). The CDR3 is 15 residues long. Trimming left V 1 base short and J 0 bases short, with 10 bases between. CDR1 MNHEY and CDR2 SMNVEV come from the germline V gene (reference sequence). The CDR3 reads CASSLYRDSSYEQYF. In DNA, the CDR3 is TGTGCCAGCAGTTTATACCGGGACTCCTCCTACGAGCAGTACTTC.

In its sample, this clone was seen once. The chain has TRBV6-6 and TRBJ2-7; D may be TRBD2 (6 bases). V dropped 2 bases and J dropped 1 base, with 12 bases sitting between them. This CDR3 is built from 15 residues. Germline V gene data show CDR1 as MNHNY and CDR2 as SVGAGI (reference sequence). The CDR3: CASSYNLARSYEQYF. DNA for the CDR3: TGTGCCAGCAGTTACAATCTAGCGAGGTCCTACGAGCAGTACTTC.

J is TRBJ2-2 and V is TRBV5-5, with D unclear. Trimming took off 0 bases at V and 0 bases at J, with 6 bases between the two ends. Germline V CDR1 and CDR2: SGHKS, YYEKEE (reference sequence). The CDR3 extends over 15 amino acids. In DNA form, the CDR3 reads TGTGCCAGCAGCTTGGGACATTCGAACACCGGGGAGCTGTTTTTT. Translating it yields CASSLGHSNTGELFF.

CDR3 in DNA: TGTGCCAGCAGCTCGGGACAGGGCTACAATGAGCAGTTCTTC. Its translation: CASSSGQGYNEQFF. This chain connects TRBV7-9 to TRBJ2-1; 9 bases agree with TRBD1. Germline values: CDR1 SEHNR, CDR2 FQNEAQ (reference sequence). The CDR3 is 14 residues long. The ends lost 4 bases at V and 3 bases at J; junction bases unmatched: 1.

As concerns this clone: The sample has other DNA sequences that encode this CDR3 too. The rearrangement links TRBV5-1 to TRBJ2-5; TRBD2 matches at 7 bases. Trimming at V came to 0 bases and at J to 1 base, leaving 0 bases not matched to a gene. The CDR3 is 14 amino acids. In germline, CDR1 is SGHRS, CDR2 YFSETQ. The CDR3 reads CASSLASGQETQYF. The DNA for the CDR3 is TGCGCCAGCAGCTTGGCTAGCGGCCAAGAGACCCAGTACTTC. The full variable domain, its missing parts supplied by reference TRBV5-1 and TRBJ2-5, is KAGVTQTPRYLIKTRGQQVTLSCSPISGHRSVSWYQQTPGQGLQFLFEYFSETQRNKGNFPGRFSGRQFSNSRSEMNVSTLELGDSALYLCASSLASGQETQYFGPGTRLLVL.

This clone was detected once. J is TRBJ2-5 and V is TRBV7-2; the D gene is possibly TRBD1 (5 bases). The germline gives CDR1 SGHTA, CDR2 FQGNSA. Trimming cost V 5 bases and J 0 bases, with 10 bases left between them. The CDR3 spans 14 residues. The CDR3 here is CASSPAGYQETQYF. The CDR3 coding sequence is TGTGCCAGCAGCCCCGCAGGGTACCAAGAGACCCAGTACTTC.

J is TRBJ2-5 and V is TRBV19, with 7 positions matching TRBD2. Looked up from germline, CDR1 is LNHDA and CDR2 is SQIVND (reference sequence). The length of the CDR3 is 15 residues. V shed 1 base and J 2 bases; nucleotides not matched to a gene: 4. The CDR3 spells CASSIGAGAQETQYF. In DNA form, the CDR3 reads TGTGCCAGTAGTATAGGGGCGGGAGCTCAAGAGACCCAGTACTTC. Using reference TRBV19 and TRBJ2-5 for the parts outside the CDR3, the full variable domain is DGGITQSPKYLFRKEGQNVTLSCEQNLNHDAMYWYRQDPGQGLRLIYYSQIVNDFQKGDIAEGYSVSREKKESFPLTVTSAQKNPTAFYLCASSIGAGAQETQYFGPGTRLLVL.

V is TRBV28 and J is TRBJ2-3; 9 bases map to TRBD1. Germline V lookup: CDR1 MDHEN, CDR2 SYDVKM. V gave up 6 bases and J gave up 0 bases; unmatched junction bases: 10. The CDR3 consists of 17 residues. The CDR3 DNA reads TGTGCCAGCAGCTCCCTTAGGACAGGGGATAGCACAGATACGCAGTATTTT. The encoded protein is CASSSLRTGDSTDTQYF.

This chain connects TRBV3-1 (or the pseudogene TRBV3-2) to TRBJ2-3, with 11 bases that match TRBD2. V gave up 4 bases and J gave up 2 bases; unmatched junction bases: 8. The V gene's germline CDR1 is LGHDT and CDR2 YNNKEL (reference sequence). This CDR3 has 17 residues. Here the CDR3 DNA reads TGTGCCAGCAGCCCATATTCTAGCGGGAGGCACACAGATACGCAGTATTTT. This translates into CASSPYSSGRHTDTQYF.

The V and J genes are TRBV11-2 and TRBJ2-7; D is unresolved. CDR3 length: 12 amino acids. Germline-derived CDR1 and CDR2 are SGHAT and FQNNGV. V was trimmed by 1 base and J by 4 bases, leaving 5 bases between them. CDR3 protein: CASSLVRYEQYF. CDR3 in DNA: TGTGCCAGCAGCTTAGTTCGGTACGAGCAGTACTTC. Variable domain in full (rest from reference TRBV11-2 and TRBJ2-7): EAGVAQSPRYKIIEKRQSVAFWCNPISGHATLYWYQQILGQGPKLLIQFQNNGVVDDSQLPKDRFSAERLKGVDSTLKIQPAKLEDSAVYLCASSLVRYEQYFGPGTRLTVT.

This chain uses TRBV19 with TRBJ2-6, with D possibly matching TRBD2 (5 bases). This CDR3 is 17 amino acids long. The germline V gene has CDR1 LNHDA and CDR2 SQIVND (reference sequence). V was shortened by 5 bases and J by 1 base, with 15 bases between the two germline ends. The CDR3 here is CASSSASGLSGANVLTF. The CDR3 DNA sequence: TGTGCCAGTAGTTCGGCCTCGGGGTTATCTGGGGCCAACGTCCTGACTTTC. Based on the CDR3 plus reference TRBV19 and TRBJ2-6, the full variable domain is DGGITQSPKYLFRKEGQNVTLSCEQNLNHDAMYWYRQDPGQGLRLIYYSQIVNDFQKGDIAEGYSVSREKKESFPLTVTSAQKNPTAFYLCASSSASGLSGANVLTFGAGSRLTVL.

The CDR3 coding sequence is TGCGCCAGCAGCCAAGATCTTCCCTTGGTCACGCCGAGTGAGGTGACCCAGTACTTC. Amino acid sequence: CASSQDLPLVTPSEVTQYF. The chain couples TRBV4-3 to TRBJ2-5; D gene ambiguous. The CDR3 contains 19 residues. Germline V CDR1 and CDR2: LGHNA, YSLEER. Trimming removed 0 bases from V and 7 bases from J, with 27 bases in between.

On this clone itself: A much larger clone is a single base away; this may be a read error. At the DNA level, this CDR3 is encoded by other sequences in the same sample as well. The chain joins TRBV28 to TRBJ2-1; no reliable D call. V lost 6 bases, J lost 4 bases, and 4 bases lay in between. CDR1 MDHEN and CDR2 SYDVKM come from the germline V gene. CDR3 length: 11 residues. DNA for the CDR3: TGTGCCAGCAGCCCATACAATGAGCAGTTCTTC. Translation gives CASSPYNEQFF.

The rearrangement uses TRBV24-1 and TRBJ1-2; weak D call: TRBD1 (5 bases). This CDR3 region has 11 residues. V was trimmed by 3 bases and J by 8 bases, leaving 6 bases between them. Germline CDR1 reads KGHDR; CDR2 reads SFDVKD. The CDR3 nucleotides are TGTGCCACCAGTGATAACAGGGGCTACACCTTC. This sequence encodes CATSDNRGYTF.

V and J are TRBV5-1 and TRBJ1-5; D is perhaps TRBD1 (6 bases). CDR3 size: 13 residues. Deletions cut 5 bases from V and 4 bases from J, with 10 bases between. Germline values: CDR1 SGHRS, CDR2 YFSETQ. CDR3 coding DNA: TGCGCCAGCAGTCAGGGGCAAAATCAGCCCCAGCATTTT. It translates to CASSQGQNQPQHF.

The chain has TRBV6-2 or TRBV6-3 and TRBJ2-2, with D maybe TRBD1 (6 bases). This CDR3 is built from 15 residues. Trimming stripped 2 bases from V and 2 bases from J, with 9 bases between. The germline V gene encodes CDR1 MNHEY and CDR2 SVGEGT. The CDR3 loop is CASSYGTLNTGELFF. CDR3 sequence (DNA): TGTGCCAGCAGTTACGGGACACTAAACACCGGGGAGCTGTTTTTT.

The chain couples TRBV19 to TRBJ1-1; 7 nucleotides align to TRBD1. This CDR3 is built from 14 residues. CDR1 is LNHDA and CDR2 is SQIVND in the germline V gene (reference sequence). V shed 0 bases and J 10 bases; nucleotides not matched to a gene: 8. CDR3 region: CASSIDYNRGVAFF. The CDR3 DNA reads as TGTGCCAGTAGTATAGACTATAACAGGGGAGTAGCTTTCTTT.

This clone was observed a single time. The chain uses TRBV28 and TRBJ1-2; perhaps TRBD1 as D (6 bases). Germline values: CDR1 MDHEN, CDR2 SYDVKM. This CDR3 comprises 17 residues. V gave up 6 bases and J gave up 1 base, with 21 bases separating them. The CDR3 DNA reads TGTGCCAGCAGAAACCCAAGACAGGCCCGCCTTAACTATGGCTACACCTTC. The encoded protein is CASRNPRQARLNYGYTF.

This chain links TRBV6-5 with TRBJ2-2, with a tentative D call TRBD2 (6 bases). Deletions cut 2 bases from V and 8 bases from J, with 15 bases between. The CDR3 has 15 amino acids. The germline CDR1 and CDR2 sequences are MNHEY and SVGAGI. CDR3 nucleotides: TGTGCCAGCAGTTACGAGGTGGTCGGGGGAGGGGAGCTGTTTTTT. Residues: CASSYEVVGGGELFF.

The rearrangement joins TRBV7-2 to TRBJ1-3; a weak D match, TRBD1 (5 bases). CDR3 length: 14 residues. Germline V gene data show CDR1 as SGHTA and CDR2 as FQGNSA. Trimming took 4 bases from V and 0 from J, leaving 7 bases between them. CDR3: CASSSGHSGNTIYF. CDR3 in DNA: TGTGCCAGCAGCTCTGGACACTCTGGAAACACCATATATTTT.

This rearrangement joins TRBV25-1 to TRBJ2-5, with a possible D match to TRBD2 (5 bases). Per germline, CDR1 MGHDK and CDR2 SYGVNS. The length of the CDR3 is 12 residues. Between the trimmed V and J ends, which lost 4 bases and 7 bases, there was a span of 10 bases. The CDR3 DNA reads TGTGCCAGCAGTGCGTCACTAGGGACCCAGTACTTC. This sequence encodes CASSASLGTQYF.

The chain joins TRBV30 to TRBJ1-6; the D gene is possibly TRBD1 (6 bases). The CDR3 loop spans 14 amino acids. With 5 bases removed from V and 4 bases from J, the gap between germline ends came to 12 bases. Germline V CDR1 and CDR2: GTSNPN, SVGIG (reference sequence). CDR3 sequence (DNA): TGTGCCTGGGAAAACAGGGTTTATAATTCACCCCTCCACTTT. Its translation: CAWENRVYNSPLHF.

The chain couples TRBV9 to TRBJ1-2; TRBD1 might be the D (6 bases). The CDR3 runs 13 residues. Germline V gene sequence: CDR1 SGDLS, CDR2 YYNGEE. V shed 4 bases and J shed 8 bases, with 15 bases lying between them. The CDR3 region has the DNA TGTGCCAGCAGCAGTGACAGGAGGCAAGGCTACACCTTC. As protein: CASSSDRRQGYTF.

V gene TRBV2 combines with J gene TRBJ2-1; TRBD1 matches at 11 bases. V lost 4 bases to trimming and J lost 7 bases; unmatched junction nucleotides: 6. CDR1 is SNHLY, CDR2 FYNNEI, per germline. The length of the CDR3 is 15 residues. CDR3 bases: TGTGCCAGCAGTGCCGGGACAGGGGGGTCGAATGAGCAGTTCTTC. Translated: CASSAGTGGSNEQFF.

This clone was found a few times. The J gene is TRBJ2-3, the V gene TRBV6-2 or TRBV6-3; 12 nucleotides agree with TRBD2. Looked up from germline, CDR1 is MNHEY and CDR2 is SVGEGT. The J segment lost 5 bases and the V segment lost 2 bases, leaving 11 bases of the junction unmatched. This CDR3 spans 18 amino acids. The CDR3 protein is CASSYTVLLAGGEDTQYF. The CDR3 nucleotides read TGTGCCAGCAGTTACACGGTCCTTCTAGCGGGAGGGGAAGATACGCAGTATTTT.